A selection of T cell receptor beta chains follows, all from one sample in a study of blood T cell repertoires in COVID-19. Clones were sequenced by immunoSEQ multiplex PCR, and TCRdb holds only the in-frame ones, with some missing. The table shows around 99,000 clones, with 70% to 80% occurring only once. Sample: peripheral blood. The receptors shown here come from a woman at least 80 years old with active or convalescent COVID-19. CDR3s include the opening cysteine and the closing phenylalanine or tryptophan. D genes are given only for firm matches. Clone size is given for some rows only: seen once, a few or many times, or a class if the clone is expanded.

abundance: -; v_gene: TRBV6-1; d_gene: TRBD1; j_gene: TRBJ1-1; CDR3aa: CASSDGVGTGMNTEAFF; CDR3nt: TGTGCCAGCAGTGATGGGGTAGGGACAGGAATGAACACTGAAGCTTTCTTT
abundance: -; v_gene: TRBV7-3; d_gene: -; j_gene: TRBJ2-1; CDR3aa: CASSLTAGAGTLSEQFF; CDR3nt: TGTGCCAGCAGCTTAACGGCCGGGGCCGGGACTCTAAGTGAGCAGTTCTTC
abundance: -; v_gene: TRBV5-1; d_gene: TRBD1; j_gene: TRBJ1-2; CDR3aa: CASSSDRGRGYGYTF; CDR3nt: TGTGCCAGCAGCTCCGACAGGGGGCGCGGCTATGGCTACACCTTC
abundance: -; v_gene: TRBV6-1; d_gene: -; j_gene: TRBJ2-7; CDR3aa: CASSEMRGPGEQYF; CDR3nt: TGTGCCAGCAGTGAAATGAGAGGGCCTGGTGAGCAGTACTTC
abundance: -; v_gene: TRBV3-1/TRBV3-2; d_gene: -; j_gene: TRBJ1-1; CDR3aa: CASSQEPVPLKAFF; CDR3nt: TGTGCCAGCAGCCAAGAACCGGTCCCCCTCAAAGCTTTCTTT
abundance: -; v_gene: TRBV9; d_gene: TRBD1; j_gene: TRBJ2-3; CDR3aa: CASSVAGGEDTDTQYF; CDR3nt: TGTGCCAGCAGCGTGGCAGGGGGCGAAGACACAGATACGCAGTATTTT
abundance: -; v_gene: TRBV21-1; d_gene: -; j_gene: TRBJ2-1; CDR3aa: CASSASTSGSCGADNEQFF; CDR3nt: TGTGCCAGCAGCGCCTCGACTAGCGGGAGTTGTGGGGCCGACAATGAGCAGTTCTTC
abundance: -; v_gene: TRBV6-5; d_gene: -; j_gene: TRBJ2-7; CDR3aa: CASGLSTDTYEQYF; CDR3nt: TGTGCCAGTGGGTTAAGCACAGATACCTACGAGCAGTACTTC
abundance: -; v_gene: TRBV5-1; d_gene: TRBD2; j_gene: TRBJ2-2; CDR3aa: CASSSRGLADTGELFF; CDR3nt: TGCGCCAGCAGCTCGAGGGGACTAGCAGACACCGGGGAGCTGTTTTTT
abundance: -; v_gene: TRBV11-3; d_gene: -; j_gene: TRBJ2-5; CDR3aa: CASSQRGETLGGETQYF; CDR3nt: TGTGCCAGCAGCCAACGCGGGGAGACTTTGGGCGGGGAGACCCAGTACTTC
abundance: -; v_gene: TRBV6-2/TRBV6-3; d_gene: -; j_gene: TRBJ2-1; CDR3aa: CASSSRRVGDRHEQFF; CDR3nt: TGTGCCAGCAGCTCCCGTAGGGTGGGAGATAGGCATGAGCAGTTCTTC
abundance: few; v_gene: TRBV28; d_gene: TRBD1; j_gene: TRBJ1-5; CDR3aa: CASRGQLSNQPQHF; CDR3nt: TGTGCCAGCAGGGGACAGCTTAGCAATCAGCCCCAGCATTTT
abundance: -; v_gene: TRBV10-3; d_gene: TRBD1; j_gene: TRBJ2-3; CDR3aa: CAIRAGQGSTDTQYF; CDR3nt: TGTGCCATCAGGGCTGGACAGGGGAGCACAGATACGCAGTATTTT
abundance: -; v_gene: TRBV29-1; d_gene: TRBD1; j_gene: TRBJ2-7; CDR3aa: CSVERGREEYF; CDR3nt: TGCAGCGTTGAAAGGGGGCGCGAGGAGTACTTC
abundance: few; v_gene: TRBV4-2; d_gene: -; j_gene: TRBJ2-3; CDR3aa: CASSQVDAGYDTQYF; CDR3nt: TGTGCCAGCAGCCAAGTCGACGCGGGCTACGATACGCAGTATTTT
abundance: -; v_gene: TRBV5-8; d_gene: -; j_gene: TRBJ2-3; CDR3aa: CASSFIAFTDTQYF; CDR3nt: TGTGCCAGCAGCTTTATAGCGTTCACAGATACGCAGTATTTT
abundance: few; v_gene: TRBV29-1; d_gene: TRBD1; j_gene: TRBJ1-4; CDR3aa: CSGGTAGNEKLFF; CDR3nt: TGCAGCGGTGGGACAGCCGGTAATGAAAAACTGTTTTTT
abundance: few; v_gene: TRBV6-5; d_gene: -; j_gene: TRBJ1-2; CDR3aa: CASSLTDNYGYTF; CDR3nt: TGTGCCAGTAGCCTGACAGACAACTATGGCTACACCTTC
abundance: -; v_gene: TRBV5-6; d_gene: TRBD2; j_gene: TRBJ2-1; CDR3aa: CASSSSGRTWGEQFF; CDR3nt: TGTGCCAGCAGCTCTAGCGGGAGAACGTGGGGTGAGCAGTTCTTC
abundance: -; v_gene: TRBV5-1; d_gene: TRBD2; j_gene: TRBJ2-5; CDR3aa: CASSSGVAGGPDQETQYF; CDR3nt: TGCGCCAGCAGCTCCGGGGTAGCGGGAGGGCCTGACCAAGAGACCCAGTACTTC
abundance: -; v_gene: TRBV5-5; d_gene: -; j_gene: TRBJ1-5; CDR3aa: CASRPGDIDQPQHF; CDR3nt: TGTGCCAGCAGACCCGGGGACATCGATCAGCCCCAGCATTTT
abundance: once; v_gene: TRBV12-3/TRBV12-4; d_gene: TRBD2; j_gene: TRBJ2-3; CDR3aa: CASRRGVTDTQYF; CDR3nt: TGTGCCAGCAGGCGGGGGGTCACAGATACGCAGTATTTT
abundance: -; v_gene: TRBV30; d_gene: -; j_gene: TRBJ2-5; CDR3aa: CAWSVALRGQETQYF; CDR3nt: TGTGCCTGGAGTGTAGCTTTGCGAGGGCAAGAGACCCAGTACTTC
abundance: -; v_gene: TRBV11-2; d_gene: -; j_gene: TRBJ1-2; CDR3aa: CASSLDPRGGYTF; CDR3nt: TGTGCCAGCAGCTTAGACCCCAGGGGTGGCTACACCTTC
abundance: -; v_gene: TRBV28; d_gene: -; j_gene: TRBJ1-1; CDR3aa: CASSLGGGITEAFF; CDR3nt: TGTGCCAGCAGTTTGGGGGGAGGGATCACTGAAGCTTTCTTT
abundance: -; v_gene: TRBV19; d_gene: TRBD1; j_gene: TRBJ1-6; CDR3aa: CASSIEGQGNSPLHF; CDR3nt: TGTGCCAGTAGTATAGAGGGACAGGGGAATTCACCCCTCCACTTT
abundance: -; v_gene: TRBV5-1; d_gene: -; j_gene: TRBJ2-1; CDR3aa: CASSPVPSSYNEQFF; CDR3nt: TGCGCCAGCAGCCCGGTCCCATCCTCCTACAATGAGCAGTTCTTC
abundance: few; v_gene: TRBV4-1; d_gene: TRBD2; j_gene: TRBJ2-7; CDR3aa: CASSQATGLVVYEQYF; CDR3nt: TGCGCCAGCAGCCAAGCAACGGGACTAGTGGTCTACGAGCAGTACTTC
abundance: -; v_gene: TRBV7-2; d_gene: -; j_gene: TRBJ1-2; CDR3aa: CASSLGGGTIGGYTF; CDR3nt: TGTGCCAGCAGCTTAGGGGGAGGGACGATTGGTGGCTACACCTTC
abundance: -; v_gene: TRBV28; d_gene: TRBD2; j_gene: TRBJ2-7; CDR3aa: CASSFGGGRAREQYF; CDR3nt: TGTGCCAGCAGTTTTGGTGGCGGGAGGGCTCGGGAGCAGTACTTC
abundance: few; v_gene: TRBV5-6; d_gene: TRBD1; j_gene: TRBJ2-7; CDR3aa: CASTFSGTGLYEQYF; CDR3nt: TGTGCCAGCACGTTTTCCGGGACAGGGCTCTACGAGCAGTACTTC